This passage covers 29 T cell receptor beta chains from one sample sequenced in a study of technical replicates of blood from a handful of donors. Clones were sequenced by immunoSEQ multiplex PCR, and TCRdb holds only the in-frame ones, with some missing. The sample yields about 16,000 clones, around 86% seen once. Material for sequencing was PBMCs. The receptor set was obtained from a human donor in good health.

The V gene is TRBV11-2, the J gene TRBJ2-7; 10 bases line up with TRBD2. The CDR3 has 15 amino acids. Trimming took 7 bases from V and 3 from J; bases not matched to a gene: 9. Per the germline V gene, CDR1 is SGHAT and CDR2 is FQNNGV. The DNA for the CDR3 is TGTGCCAGCACTATTCTAGCGGGAGATCACTACGAGCAGTACTTC. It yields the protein CASTILAGDHYEQYF.

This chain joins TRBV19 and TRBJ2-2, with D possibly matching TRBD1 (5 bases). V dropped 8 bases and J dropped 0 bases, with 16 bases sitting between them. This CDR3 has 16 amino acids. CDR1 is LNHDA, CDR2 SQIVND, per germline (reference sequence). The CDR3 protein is CASGHPRGSNTGELFF. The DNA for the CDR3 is TGTGCCAGTGGCCACCCAAGGGGATCGAACACCGGGGAGCTGTTTTTT.

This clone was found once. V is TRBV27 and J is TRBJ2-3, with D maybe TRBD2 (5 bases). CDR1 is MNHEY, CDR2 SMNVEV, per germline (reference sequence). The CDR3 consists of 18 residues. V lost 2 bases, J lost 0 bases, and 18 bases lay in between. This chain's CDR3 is CASSLSFGLAASTDTQYF. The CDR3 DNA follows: TGTGCCAGCAGTTTAAGCTTTGGGCTAGCCGCTAGCACAGATACGCAGTATTTT.

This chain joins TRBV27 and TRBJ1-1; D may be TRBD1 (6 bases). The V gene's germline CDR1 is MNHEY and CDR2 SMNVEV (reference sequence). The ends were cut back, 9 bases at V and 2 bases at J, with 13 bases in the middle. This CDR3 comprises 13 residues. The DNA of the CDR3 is TGTGCCAGTCAACAGGGCGGCAACACTGAAGCTTTCTTT. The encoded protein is CASQQGGNTEAFF.

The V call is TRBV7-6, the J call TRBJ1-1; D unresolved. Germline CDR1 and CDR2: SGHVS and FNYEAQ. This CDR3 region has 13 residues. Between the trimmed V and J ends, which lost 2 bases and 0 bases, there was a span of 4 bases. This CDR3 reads CASSLQVNTEAFF. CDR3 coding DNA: TGTGCCAGCAGCTTACAGGTGAACACTGAAGCTTTCTTT. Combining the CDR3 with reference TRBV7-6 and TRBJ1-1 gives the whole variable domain GAGVSQSPRYKVTKRGQDVALRCDPISGHVSLYWYRQALGQGPEFLTYFNYEAQQDKSGLPNDRFSAERPEGSISTLTIQRTEQRDSAMYRCASSLQVNTEAFFGQGTRLTVV.

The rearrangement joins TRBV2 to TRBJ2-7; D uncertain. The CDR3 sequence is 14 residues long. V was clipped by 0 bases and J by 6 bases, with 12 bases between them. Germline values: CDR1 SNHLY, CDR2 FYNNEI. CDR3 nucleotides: TGTGCCAGCAGTGAAGCGCTTTCTTCAGGCGAGCAGTACTTC. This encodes CASSEALSSGEQYF.

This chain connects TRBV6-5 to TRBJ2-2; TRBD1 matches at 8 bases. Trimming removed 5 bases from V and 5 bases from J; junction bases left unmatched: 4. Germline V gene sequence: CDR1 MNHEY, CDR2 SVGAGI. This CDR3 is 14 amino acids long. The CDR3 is CASSRTGWTGELFF. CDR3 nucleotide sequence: TGTGCCAGCAGTAGGACAGGGTGGACCGGGGAGCTGTTTTTT.

The CDR3 nucleotides read TGCGCCAGCAGCTTGGTCCCGGTGGCGGGATCGAACAATGAGCAGTTCTTC. The encoded protein is CASSLVPVAGSNNEQFF. The V and J genes are TRBV5-1 and TRBJ2-1; D is possibly TRBD2 (6 bases). The CDR3 extends over 17 amino acids. Germline loops: CDR1 SGHRS, CDR2 YFSETQ. V was pared by 0 bases and J by 5 bases, with 18 bases between.

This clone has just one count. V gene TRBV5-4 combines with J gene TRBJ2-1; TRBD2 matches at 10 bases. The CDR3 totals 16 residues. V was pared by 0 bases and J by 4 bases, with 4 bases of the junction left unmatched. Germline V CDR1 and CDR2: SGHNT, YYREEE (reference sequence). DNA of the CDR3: TGTGCCAGCAGCTTGGGGACTAGCGGAACTTACAATGAGCAGTTCTTC. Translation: CASSLGTSGTYNEQFF.

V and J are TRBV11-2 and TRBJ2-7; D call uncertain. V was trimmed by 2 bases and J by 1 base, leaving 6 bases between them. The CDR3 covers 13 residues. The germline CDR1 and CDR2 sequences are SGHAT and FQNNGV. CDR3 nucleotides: TGTGCCAGCAGCTTAAGGAGATCCTACGAGCAGTACTTC. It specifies CASSLRRSYEQYF.

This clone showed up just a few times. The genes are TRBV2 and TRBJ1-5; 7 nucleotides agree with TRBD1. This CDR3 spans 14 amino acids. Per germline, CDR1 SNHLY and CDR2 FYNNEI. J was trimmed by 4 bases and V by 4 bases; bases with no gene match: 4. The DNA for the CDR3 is TGTGCCAGCAGTGGAGGGACAGTTAATCAGCCCCAGCATTTT. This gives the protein CASSGGTVNQPQHF.

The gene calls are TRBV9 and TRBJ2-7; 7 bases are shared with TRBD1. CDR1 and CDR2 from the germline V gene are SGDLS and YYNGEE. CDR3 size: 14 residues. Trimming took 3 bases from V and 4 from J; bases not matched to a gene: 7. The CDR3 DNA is TGTGCCAGCAGCGCCGCCCCGGGACAGTACGAGCAGTACTTC. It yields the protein CASSAAPGQYEQYF.

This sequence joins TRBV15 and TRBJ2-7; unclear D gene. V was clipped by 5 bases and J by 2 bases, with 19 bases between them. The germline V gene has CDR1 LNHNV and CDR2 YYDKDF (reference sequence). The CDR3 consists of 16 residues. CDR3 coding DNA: TGTGCCACCAGCCGCCACGGTCCCCAAGGAGCCTACGAGCAGTACTTC. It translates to CATSRHGPQGAYEQYF.

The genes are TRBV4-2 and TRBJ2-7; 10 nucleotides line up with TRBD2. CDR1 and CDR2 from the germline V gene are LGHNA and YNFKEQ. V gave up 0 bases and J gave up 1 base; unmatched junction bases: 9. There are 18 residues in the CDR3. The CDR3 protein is CASSQEPSGLAYSYEQYF. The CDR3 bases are TGTGCCAGCAGCCAAGAGCCCTCGGGACTAGCGTATTCCTACGAGCAGTACTTC.

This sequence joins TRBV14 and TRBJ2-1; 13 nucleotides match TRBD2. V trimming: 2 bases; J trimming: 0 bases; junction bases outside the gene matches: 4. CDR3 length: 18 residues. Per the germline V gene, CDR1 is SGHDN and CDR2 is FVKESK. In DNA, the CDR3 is TGTGCCAGCAGCCAACACCGACTAGCGGGGGGCTCCTACAATGAGCAGTTCTTC. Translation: CASSQHRLAGGSYNEQFF.

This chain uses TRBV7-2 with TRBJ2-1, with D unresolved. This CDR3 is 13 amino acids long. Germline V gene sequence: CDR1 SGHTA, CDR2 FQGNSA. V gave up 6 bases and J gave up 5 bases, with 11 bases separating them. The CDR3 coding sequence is TGTGCCAGCAGTCACTACCTTAACAATGAGCAGTTCTTC. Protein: CASSHYLNNEQFF.

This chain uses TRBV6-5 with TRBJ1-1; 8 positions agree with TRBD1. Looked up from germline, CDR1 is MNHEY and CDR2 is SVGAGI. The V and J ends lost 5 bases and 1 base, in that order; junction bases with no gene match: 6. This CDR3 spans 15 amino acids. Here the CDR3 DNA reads TGTGCCAGCAGTAGGACAGGGAACACGAACACTGAAGCTTTCTTT. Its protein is CASSRTGNTNTEAFF.

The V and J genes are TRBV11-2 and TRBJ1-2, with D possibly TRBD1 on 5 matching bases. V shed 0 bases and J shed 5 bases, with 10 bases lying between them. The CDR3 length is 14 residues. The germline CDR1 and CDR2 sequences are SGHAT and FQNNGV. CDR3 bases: TGTGCCAGCAGCTTAGAGTCAGGGATGTATGGCTACACCTTC. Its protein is CASSLESGMYGYTF.

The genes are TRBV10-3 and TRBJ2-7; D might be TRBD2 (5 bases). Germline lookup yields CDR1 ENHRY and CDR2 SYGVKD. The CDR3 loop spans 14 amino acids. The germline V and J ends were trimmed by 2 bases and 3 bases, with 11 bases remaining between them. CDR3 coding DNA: TGTGCCATCAGTGAGGGGCCCGAGGGCTACGAGCAGTACTTC. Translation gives CAISEGPEGYEQYF.

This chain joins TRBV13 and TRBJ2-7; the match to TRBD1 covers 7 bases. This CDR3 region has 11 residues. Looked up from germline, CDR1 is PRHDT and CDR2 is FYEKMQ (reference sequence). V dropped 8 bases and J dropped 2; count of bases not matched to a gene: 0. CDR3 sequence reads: CASQGAYEQYF. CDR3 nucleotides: TGTGCCAGCCAGGGGGCCTACGAGCAGTACTTC.

The CDR3 sequence: CASSVDPGGVAKNIQYF. The CDR3 region has the DNA TGTGCCAGCAGCGTAGATCCGGGGGGGGTAGCCAAAAACATTCAGTACTTC. This chain uses TRBV9 with TRBJ2-4; 8 bases map to TRBD2. This CDR3 has 17 residues. V dropped 0 bases and J dropped 0; count of bases not matched to a gene: 5. Per the germline V gene, CDR1 is SGDLS and CDR2 is YYNGEE. The full variable domain, completed using reference TRBV9 and TRBJ2-4, is DSGVTQTPKHLITATGQRVTLRCSPRSGDLSVYWYQQSLDQGLQFLIQYYNGEERAKGNILERFSAQQFPDLHSELNLSSLELGDSALYFCASSVDPGGVAKNIQYFGAGTRLSVL.

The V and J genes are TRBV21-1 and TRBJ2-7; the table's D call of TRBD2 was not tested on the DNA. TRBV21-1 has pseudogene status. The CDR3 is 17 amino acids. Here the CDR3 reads CASSKVSTSGSGGEQYF. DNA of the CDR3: TGTGCCAGCAGCAAAGTCTCGACTAGCGGGAGTGGGGGCGAGCAGTACTTC.

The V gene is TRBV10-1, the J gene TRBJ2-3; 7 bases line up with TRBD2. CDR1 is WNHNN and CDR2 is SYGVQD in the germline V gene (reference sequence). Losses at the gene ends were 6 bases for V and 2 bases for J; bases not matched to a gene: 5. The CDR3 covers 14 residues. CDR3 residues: CASSASGPTDTQYF. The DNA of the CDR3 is TGCGCCAGCAGCGCTAGCGGCCCCACAGATACGCAGTATTTT.

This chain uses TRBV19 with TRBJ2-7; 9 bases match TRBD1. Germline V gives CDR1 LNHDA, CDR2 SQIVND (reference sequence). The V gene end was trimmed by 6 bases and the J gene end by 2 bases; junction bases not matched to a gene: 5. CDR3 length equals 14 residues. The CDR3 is CASSDRGDTYEQYF. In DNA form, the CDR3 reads TGTGCCAGTAGCGACAGGGGGGACACCTACGAGCAGTACTTC.

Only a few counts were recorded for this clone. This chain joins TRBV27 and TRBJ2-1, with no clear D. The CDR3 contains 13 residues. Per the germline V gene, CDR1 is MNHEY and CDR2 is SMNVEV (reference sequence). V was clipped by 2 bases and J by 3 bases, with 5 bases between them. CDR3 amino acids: CASSLTGYNEQFF. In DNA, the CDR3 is TGTGCCAGCAGTTTAACGGGCTACAATGAGCAGTTCTTC.

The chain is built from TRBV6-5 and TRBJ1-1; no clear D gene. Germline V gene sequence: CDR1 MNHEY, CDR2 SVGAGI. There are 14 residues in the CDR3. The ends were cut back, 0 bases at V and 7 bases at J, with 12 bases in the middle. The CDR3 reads CASSYSGEAGEAFF. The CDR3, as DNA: TGTGCCAGCAGTTACTCCGGGGAAGCAGGTGAAGCTTTCTTT.

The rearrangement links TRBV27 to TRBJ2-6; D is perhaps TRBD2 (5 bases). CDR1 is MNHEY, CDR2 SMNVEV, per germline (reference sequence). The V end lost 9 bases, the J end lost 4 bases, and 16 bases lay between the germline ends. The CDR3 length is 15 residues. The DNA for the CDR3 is TGTGCCAGTTGTACATTGGGGAGCGGGGCCAACGTCCTGACTTTC. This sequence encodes CASCTLGSGANVLTF.

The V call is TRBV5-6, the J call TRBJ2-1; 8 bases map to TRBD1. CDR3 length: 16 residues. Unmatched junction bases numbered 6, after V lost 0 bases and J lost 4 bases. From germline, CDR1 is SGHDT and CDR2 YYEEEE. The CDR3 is CASSLEGTGSYNEQFF. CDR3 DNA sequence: TGTGCCAGCAGCTTGGAAGGGACAGGTAGTTACAATGAGCAGTTCTTC.

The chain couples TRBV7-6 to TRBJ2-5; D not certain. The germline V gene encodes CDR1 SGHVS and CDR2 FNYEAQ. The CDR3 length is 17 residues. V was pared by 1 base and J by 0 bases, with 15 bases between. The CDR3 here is CASSLENPAVYQETQYF. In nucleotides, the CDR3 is TGTGCCAGCAGCTTAGAGAACCCTGCGGTTTACCAAGAGACCCAGTACTTC.